This T cell receptor (beta chain) was captured by sequencing in a study of T cell changes during pregnancy in multiple sclerosis. Sequencing was performed with immunoSEQ multiplex PCR; in TCRdb, only in-frame clones are kept and a portion is missing. The sample has 20,000 to 25,000 clones, 85% seen once. The TCR sequence derives from a female donor in good health, enrolled as a control in a pregnancy study. Specimen: CD8+ T cells from peripheral blood mononuclear cells, collected in the first trimester of pregnancy.

The CDR3 spells CASSDSGGGAADTQYF. In nucleotides, the CDR3 is TGTGCCAGCAGTGACTCTGGCGGGGGGGCCGCAGATACGCAGTATTTT. The chain is built from TRBV6-4 and TRBJ2-3, with 9 bases fitting TRBD2. The CDR3 is 16 residues long. Trimming at V came to 0 bases and at J to 4 bases, leaving 5 bases not matched to a gene. Germline V gene lookup returns CDR1 MRHNA and CDR2 SNTAGT.